The 31 T cell receptor beta chains presented below share a single source sample, sequenced in a study of blood T cell repertoires in COVID-19. Only in-frame clones appear in the TCRdb table, and some are missing; sequencing was by immunoSEQ multiplex PCR. The table records about 200,000 clones, approximately 85% of them present only once. The sample taken for sequencing was peripheral blood. The receptors come from a woman over 75 with COVID-19, enrolled during active disease.

For this clone: Other DNA sequences of this sample code for an identical CDR3. The genes are TRBV7-3 and TRBJ1-2; no definite D call. Trimming removed 5 bases from V and 2 bases from J, with 9 bases in between. Germline lookup yields CDR1 SGHTA and CDR2 FQGTGA. This CDR3 has 13 residues. The CDR3, as DNA: TGTGCCAGCAGCCCAGACGGGAACTATGGCTACACCTTC. As protein: CASSPDGNYGYTF. Based on the CDR3 plus reference TRBV7-3 and TRBJ1-2, the full variable domain is GAGVSQTPSNKVTEKGKYVELRCDPISGHTALYWYRQSLGQGPEFLIYFQGTGAADDSGLPNDRFFAVRPEGSVSTLKIQRTERGDSAVYLCASSPDGNYGYTFGSGTRLTVV.

This sequence joins TRBV5-4 and TRBJ1-2; D gene uncertain. V shed 0 bases and J shed 0 bases, with 6 bases lying between them. The CDR3 runs to 14 residues. Germline V gives CDR1 SGHNT, CDR2 YYREEE (reference sequence). The CDR3 DNA sequence: TGTGCCAGCAGCTTGGTTTCGGCTAACTATGGCTACACCTTC. Residues: CASSLVSANYGYTF.

The chain links TRBV5-3 to TRBJ2-7; 9 bases are a match to TRBD1. TRBV5-3 is an ORF, and what it does is uncertain. The CDR3 contains 15 residues. The V and J ends lost 3 bases and 2 bases, in that order; junction bases with no gene match: 6. As DNA, the CDR3 is TGTGCCAGAAGCTGGGGACAGGGAGGTACCTACGAGCAGTACTTC. Protein sequence: CARSWGQGGTYEQYF.

As regards this clone: The junction departs from germline at one end; a sequencing error may be responsible. V and J are TRBV6-5 and TRBJ2-7, with TRBD1 identical over 7 bases. This CDR3 has 13 amino acids. Germline V lookup: CDR1 MNHEY, CDR2 SVGAGI. The CDR3, as DNA: TGTGCCAGCACCAGACCCCCCAGACAGGGTCGGGTCTTC. Protein product: CASTRPPRQGRVF.

The chain employs TRBV6-2 or TRBV6-3 and TRBJ1-6, with 7 nucleotides matching TRBD1. The V gene end was trimmed by 6 bases and the J gene end by 3 bases; junction bases not matched to a gene: 5. Per the germline V gene, CDR1 is MNHEY and CDR2 is SVGEGT. CDR3 length: 15 amino acids. This CDR3 reads CASSRQGGYNSPLHF. CDR3 nucleotides: TGTGCCAGCAGCCGACAGGGCGGCTATAATTCACCCCTCCACTTT.

The rearrangement uses TRBV4-1 and TRBJ2-1; 7 bases align to TRBD2. The CDR3 is made up of 17 amino acids. Germline V CDR1 and CDR2: MGHRA, YSYEKL. Losses at the gene ends were 4 bases for V and 0 bases for J; bases not matched to a gene: 9. CDR3 sequence reads: CASSLSGRGSSYNEQFF. The DNA for the CDR3 is TGCGCCAGCAGCCTAAGTGGGCGGGGGAGCTCCTACAATGAGCAGTTCTTC.

This clone has only one observation. The chain is built from TRBV27 and TRBJ2-7, with TRBD2 identical over 9 bases. Trimming at V came to 6 bases and at J to 3 bases, leaving 3 bases not matched to a gene. In germline, CDR1 is MNHEY, CDR2 SMNVEV (reference sequence). This CDR3 has 13 amino acids. The CDR3: CASSRAGGYEQYF. The CDR3 DNA is TGTGCCAGCAGCCGAGCGGGGGGCTACGAGCAGTACTTC.

CDR3 DNA sequence: TGTGCCAGCAGCCACGACAGTTCCACAGATACGCAGTATTTT. Translation: CASSHDSSTDTQYF. V is TRBV7-2 and J is TRBJ2-3, with D tentatively TRBD1 (5 bases). This CDR3 has 14 residues. Germline V gives CDR1 SGHTA, CDR2 FQGNSA. Trimming pared 5 bases from V and 2 bases from J, leaving 11 bases between. Variable domain in full (rest from reference TRBV7-2 and TRBJ2-3): GAGVSQSPSNKVTEKGKDVELRCDPISGHTALYWYRQSLGQGLEFLIYFQGNSAPDKSGLPSDRFSAERTGGSVSTLTIQRTQQEDSAVYLCASSHDSSTDTQYFGPGTRLTVL.

The chain has TRBV5-1 and TRBJ2-5, with D maybe TRBD2 (7 bases). The germline V gene has CDR1 SGHRS and CDR2 YFSETQ. V lost 0 bases and J lost 4, with 16 bases in between. This CDR3 contains 16 residues. In DNA, the CDR3 is TGCGCCAGCAGCTTGGCGGCGGGGGCTGCTCTAGAGACCCAGTACTTC. Protein product: CASSLAAGAALETQYF.

This sequence joins TRBV11-1 and TRBJ2-7; TRBD2 matches 7 bases. This CDR3 spans 14 amino acids. V was pared by 5 bases and J by 4 bases, with 8 bases of the junction left unmatched. The germline V gene encodes CDR1 SGHAT and CDR2 FQDESV (reference sequence). The CDR3 sequence: CASSALASGYEQYF. As DNA, the CDR3 is TGTGCCAGCAGCGCCCTGGCTAGCGGATACGAGCAGTACTTC.

Details on this clone: At the DNA level, this CDR3 is encoded by other sequences in the same sample as well. The V and J genes are TRBV7-8 and TRBJ1-1, with D tentatively TRBD1 (5 bases). Trimming took 5 bases from V and 1 from J, leaving 11 bases between them. The CDR3 runs 14 residues. Germline V gene sequence: CDR1 SGHVS, CDR2 FQNEAQ. CDR3 sequence (DNA): TGTGCCAGCAGCCTTACCGGGGGGAACACTGAAGCTTTCTTT. Protein product: CASSLTGGNTEAFF.

The chain couples TRBV28 to TRBJ1-2; 9 bases align to TRBD1. The germline V gene has CDR1 MDHEN and CDR2 SYDVKM. This CDR3 region has 16 residues. Trimming cost V 3 bases and J 1 base; bases outside gene matches: 6. CDR3 sequence reads: CASSFEGQGGNYGYTF. CDR3 coding DNA: TGTGCCAGCAGTTTCGAGGGACAGGGAGGTAACTATGGCTACACCTTC.

The chain combines TRBV6-5 with TRBJ2-2, with D perhaps TRBD2 (6 bases). Trimming took off 11 bases at V and 6 bases at J, with 19 bases between the two ends. This CDR3 has 14 amino acids. Germline values: CDR1 MNHEY, CDR2 SVGAGI. DNA for the CDR3: TGTGCCTGCTCAAGGCTAGCTAGCGCCGGGGAGCTGTTTTTT. It encodes CACSRLASAGELFF.

CDR3 protein: CASSLAQRLASYNEQFF. The DNA of the CDR3 is TGTGCCAGCAGCTTAGCGCAGCGTCTAGCCTCCTACAATGAGCAGTTCTTC. The chain has TRBV7-9 and TRBJ2-1, with TRBD2 as a possible D gene (5 bases). V lost 0 bases and J 0 bases, leaving 12 bases between the germline ends. This CDR3 is 17 amino acids long. Germline-derived CDR1 and CDR2 are SEHNR and FQNEAQ (reference sequence).

The chain couples TRBV2 to TRBJ1-2; 8 nucleotides line up with TRBD1. Germline values: CDR1 SNHLY, CDR2 FYNNEI. There are 14 residues in the CDR3. J was trimmed by 8 bases and V by 0 bases; bases with no gene match: 5. DNA of the CDR3: TGTGCCAGCAGTGAAGCTCAGGGGGCACGGGGCTACACCTTC. Its protein product is CASSEAQGARGYTF.

The chain combines TRBV7-9 with TRBJ1-1; 8 bases line up with TRBD1. This CDR3 is 12 amino acids long. The junction had 2 bases not matched to a gene; V was cut back by 2 bases and J by 9 bases. Germline CDR1 and CDR2: SEHNR and FQNEAQ (reference sequence). In nucleotides, the CDR3 is TGTGCCAGCAGCTTAAGGGACAGGAAAGCTTTCTTT. Its translation is CASSLRDRKAFF.

The chain joins TRBV3-1 (or the pseudogene TRBV3-2) to TRBJ1-2; possibly TRBD1 for D (6 bases). The V gene's germline CDR1 is LGHDT and CDR2 YNNKEL (reference sequence). The V and J ends lost 4 bases and 2 bases respectively, with 8 bases between them. CDR3 length: 13 amino acids. In DNA, the CDR3 is TGTGCCAGCAGCCCAGACAGGAACTATGGCTACACCTTC. Translated, it gives CASSPDRNYGYTF.

The chain joins TRBV7-2 to TRBJ2-7; 8 bases are shared with TRBD2. The CDR3 sequence is 16 residues long. Looked up from germline, CDR1 is SGHTA and CDR2 is FQGNSA. J was trimmed by 3 bases and V by 1 base; bases with no gene match: 8. Written as DNA, the CDR3 is TGTGCCAGCAGCTTAGTGAGCGGGGGCATGAACTACGAGCAGTACTTC. Translating gives CASSLVSGGMNYEQYF. Full variable domain (remainder filled in from reference TRBV7-2 and TRBJ2-7): GAGVSQSPSNKVTEKGKDVELRCDPISGHTALYWYRQSLGQGLEFLIYFQGNSAPDKSGLPSDRFSAERTGGSVSTLTIQRTQQEDSAVYLCASSLVSGGMNYEQYFGPGTRLTVT.

J is TRBJ2-1 and V is TRBV4-3, with 8 bases identical to TRBD1. The germline V gene encodes CDR1 LGHNA and CDR2 YSLEER. The V gene end was trimmed by 4 bases and the J gene end by 5 bases; junction bases not matched to a gene: 7. The CDR3 loop spans 15 amino acids. The CDR3 DNA follows: TGCGCCAGCAGCCGCGGACAGGGTGGCAACAATGAGCAGTTCTTC. It is translated as CASSRGQGGNNEQFF.

The chain has TRBV5-1 and TRBJ2-7; the match to TRBD2 covers 9 bases. Trimming at V came to 4 bases and at J to 6 bases, leaving 11 bases not matched to a gene. The CDR3 is 15 residues long. Germline-derived CDR1 and CDR2 are SGHRS and YFSETQ. CDR3 DNA: TGCGCCAGCAGCCCTGTAGCGGGAGTCAATAGCGAGCAGTACTTC. Translated: CASSPVAGVNSEQYF.

The chain has TRBV4-1 and TRBJ1-1, with 7 bases identical to TRBD1. With 6 bases clipped from V and 1 base from J, the junction kept 8 bases outside the gene matches. CDR3 length: 15 residues. CDR1 is MGHRA and CDR2 is YSYEKL in the germline V gene. The CDR3 loop is CASSHPDRTNTEAFF. For the CDR3, the DNA is TGCGCCAGCAGTCATCCGGACAGGACGAACACTGAAGCTTTCTTT.

Concerning this clone itself: Other DNA sequences of this sample code for an identical CDR3. The V call is TRBV6-1, the J call TRBJ1-1, with D perhaps TRBD1 (5 bases). Germline assignment: CDR1 MNHNS and CDR2 SASEGT. The V end lost 3 bases, the J end lost 0 bases, and 8 bases lay between the germline ends. CDR3 size: 14 residues. DNA for the CDR3: TGTGCCAGCAGTGAGCCAGGGTTGAACACTGAAGCTTTCTTT. This gives the protein CASSEPGLNTEAFF.

This chain joins TRBV5-1 and TRBJ1-1, with D possibly TRBD1 on 5 matching bases. V was pared by 2 bases and J by 1 base, with 12 bases between. The CDR3 has 15 residues. Germline values: CDR1 SGHRS, CDR2 YFSETQ. The CDR3 spells CASSLYDRPNTEAFF. Here the CDR3 DNA reads TGCGCCAGCAGCTTATATGACAGACCGAACACTGAAGCTTTCTTT.

The CDR3 nucleotides read TGTGCCAGCAGTAAACAGGGGGCTGGGAACTATGGCTACACCTTC. Protein: CASSKQGAGNYGYTF. The chain couples TRBV6-5 to TRBJ1-2, with 9 nucleotides matching TRBD1. Germline CDR1 and CDR2: MNHEY and SVGAGI. The ends lost 5 bases at V and 2 bases at J; junction bases unmatched: 6. The CDR3 consists of 15 residues.

DNA of the CDR3: TGTGCCAGCAGCTTTGCGGTGGGTGGGAATGAGCAGTTCTTC. As protein: CASSFAVGGNEQFF. The gene calls are TRBV7-3 and TRBJ2-1; no reliable D call. The CDR3 extends over 14 amino acids. V was clipped by 3 bases and J by 7 bases, with 13 bases between them. In germline, CDR1 is SGHTA, CDR2 FQGTGA.

A few counts support this clone. The chain has TRBV28 and TRBJ2-3; D is perhaps TRBD1 (6 bases). V was pared by 5 bases and J by 3 bases, with 15 bases between. The CDR3 sequence is 15 residues long. Germline CDR1 reads MDHEN; CDR2 reads SYDVKM. CDR3 protein: CASSPGVLGTDTQYF. The DNA of the CDR3 is TGTGCCAGCAGTCCAGGGGTGTTGGGGACAGATACGCAGTATTTT.

V and J are TRBV3-1 (or the pseudogene TRBV3-2) and TRBJ2-1, with 7 bases that match TRBD2. Germline loops: CDR1 LGHDT, CDR2 YNNKEL (reference sequence). The V gene end was trimmed by 3 bases and the J gene end by 15 bases; junction bases not matched to a gene: 11. This CDR3 is built from 13 residues. Here the CDR3 DNA reads TGTGCCAGCAGCCAGTCCCCGGGACTAATTCCGTTCTTC. As protein: CASSQSPGLIPFF.

The rearrangement links TRBV2 to TRBJ1-1; D gene uncertain. Trimming took off 6 bases at V and 6 bases at J, with 8 bases between the two ends. Germline CDR1 reads SNHLY; CDR2 reads FYNNEI. The CDR3 has 11 amino acids. In DNA, the CDR3 is TGTGCCAGCAGCAACAGAGCTGAAGCTTTCTTT. This gives the protein CASSNRAEAFF.

The V call is TRBV5-4, the J call TRBJ1-3; D remains unclear. Germline V CDR1 and CDR2: SGHNT, YYREEE (reference sequence). Trimming took off 3 bases at V and 0 bases at J, with 10 bases between the two ends. This CDR3 is 15 amino acids long. For the CDR3, the DNA is TGTGCCAGCAGCTCCCCAGGAACCTCTGGAAACACCATATATTTT. Encoded protein: CASSSPGTSGNTIYF. Full variable domain (rest looked up from reference TRBV5-4 and TRBJ1-3): ETGVTQSPTHLIKTRGQQVTLRCSSQSGHNTVSWYQQALGQGPQFIFQYYREEENGRGNFPPRFSGLQFPNYSSELNVNALELDDSALYLCASSSPGTSGNTIYFGEGSWLTVV.

This clone showed up just a few times. The chain is built from TRBV13 and TRBJ2-2; maybe TRBD2 (5 bases). The V gene's germline CDR1 is PRHDT and CDR2 FYEKMQ (reference sequence). This CDR3 spans 13 amino acids. V lost 1 base to trimming and J lost 9 bases, with 9 bases between them. The CDR3 region has the DNA TGTGCCAGCAGCTTAGCACGGGGTCGGGAGCTGTTTTTT. Translated: CASSLARGRELFF.

The rearrangement uses TRBV6-2 or TRBV6-3 and TRBJ2-2; 8 nucleotides align to TRBD2. Germline assignment: CDR1 MNHEY and CDR2 SVGEGT. After removal of 2 bases from V and 4 bases from J, the junction contained 6 bases not matched to a gene. This CDR3 is built from 16 residues. The CDR3 here is CASSYQRGRSTGELFF. CDR3 DNA: TGTGCCAGCAGTTACCAGCGGGGGAGATCCACCGGGGAGCTGTTTTTT.